A single sample is the source of the 21 T cell receptor beta chains below, sequenced in a study of cytomegalovirus exposure and HLA in healthy donors. Profiling relied on immunoSEQ multiplex PCR, and the TCRdb table lists in-frame clones only, not all of them. The repertoire has 100,000 to 150,000 clones, approximately 91% of them found once; the top ten carry roughly 1.4%. Sequencing was carried out using PBMCs. The origin of the receptors is a man younger than 40 in good health and CMV-seronegative.

The chain joins TRBV5-3 to TRBJ2-2, with D perhaps matching TRBD1 (6 bases). TRBV5-3 belongs to the ORF category, with a function that is uncertain. This CDR3 is built from 18 residues. V was trimmed by 0 bases and J by 2 bases, leaving 17 bases between them. CDR3 DNA sequence: TGTGCCAGAAGCTTGGCAACAGGGAGTAAGGGTAACACCGGGGAGCTGTTTTTT. As protein: CARSLATGSKGNTGELFF.

This clone was picked up a small number of times. The rearrangement joins TRBV19 to TRBJ1-5; 8 bases fit TRBD1. With V trimmed by 7 bases and J by 5 bases, 7 bases remained unmatched. Per germline, CDR1 LNHDA and CDR2 SQIVND (reference sequence). The CDR3 sequence is 14 residues long. CDR3 sequence reads: CASNRDRRDQPQHF. CDR3 coding DNA: TGTGCCAGTAATAGGGACAGGCGGGATCAGCCCCAGCATTTT.

The chain links TRBV15 to TRBJ2-3, with TRBD1 as a possible D gene (5 bases). Germline values: CDR1 LNHNV, CDR2 YYDKDF (reference sequence). The CDR3 has 17 amino acids. Trimming took 0 bases from V and 2 from J, leaving 15 bases between them. CDR3 region: CATSREGLNTNTDTQYF. The CDR3 nucleotides are TGTGCCACCAGCAGAGAGGGGCTTAACACCAACACAGATACGCAGTATTTT.

The chain carries TRBV6-6 and TRBJ1-2; D is unclear. Per germline, CDR1 MNHNY and CDR2 SVGAGI (reference sequence). There are 14 residues in the CDR3. V lost 6 bases and J lost 3, with 14 bases in between. CDR3 sequence reads: CASSHDSGYYGYTF. DNA for the CDR3: TGTGCCAGCAGCCACGATTCAGGATACTATGGCTACACCTTC.

The rearrangement joins TRBV5-1 to TRBJ2-7; perhaps TRBD1 as D (5 bases). CDR1 is SGHRS, CDR2 YFSETQ, per germline. The V gene lost 1 base and the J gene lost 4 bases, with 12 bases spanning the gap. CDR3 size: 14 residues. CDR3 residues: CASSLSGNLYEQYF. In DNA form, the CDR3 reads TGCGCCAGCAGCTTGTCAGGGAACCTATACGAGCAGTACTTC. Together with reference TRBV5-1 and TRBJ2-7, the CDR3 gives the full variable domain: KAGVTQTPRYLIKTRGQQVTLSCSPISGHRSVSWYQQTPGQGLQFLFEYFSETQRNKGNFPGRFSGRQFSNSRSEMNVSTLELGDSALYLCASSLSGNLYEQYFGPGTRLTVT.

Comments on this clone: Other DNA sequences in the same sample also yield this CDR3. The chain joins TRBV11-2 to TRBJ1-2; 8 bases are a match to TRBD1. This CDR3 contains 13 residues. Losses at the gene ends were 5 bases for V and 4 bases for J; bases not matched to a gene: 3. Germline V gene sequence: CDR1 SGHAT, CDR2 FQNNGV. CDR3 amino acids: CASSLGQGYGYTF. CDR3 bases: TGTGCCAGCAGCCTCGGACAGGGCTATGGCTACACCTTC.

The V and J genes are TRBV9 and TRBJ1-1; 7 nucleotides match TRBD1. The V and J ends lost 5 bases and 1 base, in that order; junction bases with no gene match: 2. The germline gives CDR1 SGDLS, CDR2 YYNGEE. This CDR3 contains 13 residues. This CDR3 reads CASSRQGNTEAFF. For the CDR3, the DNA is TGTGCCAGCAGTCGACAGGGGAACACTGAAGCTTTCTTT.

V usage is TRBV6-6 and J usage is TRBJ2-3, with a possible D match to TRBD1 (5 bases). The CDR3 is 16 residues long. V lost 0 bases and J lost 0, with 10 bases in between. CDR1 MNHNY and CDR2 SVGAGI come from the germline V gene (reference sequence). Written as DNA, the CDR3 is TGTGCCAGCAGTTACTCCACAGGTTCTAGCACAGATACGCAGTATTTT. Its protein is CASSYSTGSSTDTQYF.

This chain links TRBV7-2 with TRBJ2-3, with 7 positions matching TRBD1. With V trimmed by 5 bases and J by 9 bases, 5 bases remained unmatched. This CDR3 is built from 12 residues. Germline V gene lookup returns CDR1 SGHTA and CDR2 FQGNSA. CDR3 residues: CASSPQTGTQYF. In DNA, the CDR3 is TGTGCCAGCAGCCCTCAGACAGGGACGCAGTATTTT.

This clone was observed a single time. V gene TRBV29-1 combines with J gene TRBJ2-6; 10 bases fit TRBD1. The CDR3 extends over 16 amino acids. Germline V CDR1 and CDR2: SQVTM, ANQGSEA. The ends lost 6 bases at V and 0 bases at J; junction bases unmatched: 5. CDR3 DNA: TGCAGCGTGGGGACAGGGGCGCTCTCTGGGGCCAACGTCCTGACTTTC. Residues: CSVGTGALSGANVLTF.

The V and J genes are TRBV5-6 and TRBJ2-3, with D tentatively TRBD1 (6 bases). Germline V gene lookup returns CDR1 SGHDT and CDR2 YYEEEE. This CDR3 contains 13 residues. V was clipped by 4 bases and J by 3 bases, with 9 bases between them. CDR3 bases: TGTGCCAGCAGCCCCCAGGGGACAGATACGCAGTATTTT. It yields the protein CASSPQGTDTQYF. The whole variable domain, filled in from reference TRBV5-6 and TRBJ2-3, reads DAGVTQSPTHLIKTRGQQVTLRCSPKSGHDTVSWYQQALGQGPQFIFQYYEEEERQRGNFPDRFSGHQFPNYSSELNVNALLLGDSALYLCASSPQGTDTQYFGPGTRLTVL.

Details on this clone: Other DNA sequences from this sample encode an identical CDR3 as well. The chain employs TRBV19 and TRBJ2-3; D gene ambiguous. Germline V gives CDR1 LNHDA, CDR2 SQIVND (reference sequence). V was cut by 3 bases and J by 0 bases, with 10 bases left in between. CDR3 length: 15 amino acids. The CDR3 protein is CASSIGGPSTDTQYF. CDR3 DNA: TGTGCCAGTAGTATCGGCGGTCCCAGCACAGATACGCAGTATTTT.

The chain combines TRBV5-4 with TRBJ2-5; 7 bases map to TRBD2. CDR1 is SGHNT, CDR2 YYREEE, per germline (reference sequence). The CDR3 contains 15 residues. J lost 1 base, V lost 0 bases, and 3 bases had no gene match. The CDR3 nucleotides read TGTGCCAGCAGCTTGGAAGCGGGAACCCAAGAGACCCAGTACTTC. It specifies CASSLEAGTQETQYF.

V gene TRBV12-5 combines with J gene TRBJ2-5; 7 bases match TRBD1. The germline CDR1 and CDR2 sequences are LGHNT and FRNRAP. The CDR3 extends over 12 amino acids. V shed 8 bases, J shed 5 bases, and the junction held 5 bases outside the gene matches. CDR3 sequence reads: CASRTGAETQYF. In DNA form, the CDR3 reads TGTGCTAGTAGAACAGGGGCGGAGACCCAGTACTTC.

This clone was counted once. V and J are TRBV5-4 and TRBJ2-5, with unresolved D. Looked up from germline, CDR1 is SGHNT and CDR2 is YYREEE (reference sequence). The CDR3 totals 14 residues. Trimming stripped 1 base from V and 2 bases from J, with 9 bases between. This chain's CDR3 is CASSLRQVQETQYF. DNA of the CDR3: TGTGCCAGCAGCTTGAGGCAGGTTCAAGAGACCCAGTACTTC.

The chain employs TRBV4-3 and TRBJ2-7, with D uncertain. Germline V gene data show CDR1 as LGHNA and CDR2 as YSLEER. V lost 3 bases and J 3 bases, leaving 15 bases between the germline ends. CDR3 size: 15 residues. CDR3 nucleotides: TGCGCCAGCAGCCAGGGTGGAGACCCCTACTACGAGCAGTACTTC. The encoded protein is CASSQGGDPYYEQYF.

This chain connects TRBV9 to TRBJ2-5, with unresolved D. CDR1 SGDLS and CDR2 YYNGEE come from the germline V gene. This CDR3 has 13 residues. Deletions cut 1 base from V and 5 bases from J, with 9 bases between. The CDR3, as DNA: TGTGCCAGCAGCGTAAGTGAGGAGGAGACCCAGTACTTC. Its translation: CASSVSEEETQYF.

V gene TRBV11-2 combines with J gene TRBJ2-3; 14 bases match TRBD2. Germline CDR1 and CDR2: SGHAT and FQNNGV. J was trimmed by 3 bases and V by 5 bases; bases with no gene match: 7. This CDR3 comprises 17 residues. CDR3 loop: CASSLRRLAGGTDTQYF. CDR3 nucleotides: TGTGCCAGCAGCCTAAGGAGACTAGCGGGAGGGACAGATACGCAGTATTTT.

A few counts support this clone. The chain combines TRBV6-4 with TRBJ2-6; D is uncertain. CDR1 and CDR2 from the germline V gene are MRHNA and SNTAGT. This CDR3 contains 16 residues. The V and J ends lost 0 bases and 1 base respectively, with 7 bases between them. The CDR3 loop reads CASSDSSVSGANVLTF. The CDR3, as DNA: TGTGCCAGCAGTGACTCGAGTGTATCTGGGGCCAACGTCCTGACTTTC.

V usage is TRBV2 and J usage is TRBJ1-5, with D maybe TRBD1 (5 bases). The CDR3 extends over 14 amino acids. The germline CDR1 and CDR2 sequences are SNHLY and FYNNEI. CDR3 sequence reads: CAGRGGDGNQPQHF. CDR3 bases: TGTGCAGGACGGGGAGGGGACGGCAATCAGCCCCAGCATTTT.

J is TRBJ2-3 and V is TRBV7-6, with D possibly being TRBD1 (5 bases). Germline V gives CDR1 SGHVS, CDR2 FNYEAQ. CDR3 length: 15 amino acids. Trimming took off 5 bases at V and 4 bases at J, with 16 bases between the two ends. The CDR3 spells CASSQTQVSADTQYF. The CDR3 region has the DNA TGTGCCAGCAGCCAAACACAGGTCTCGGCAGATACGCAGTATTTT.